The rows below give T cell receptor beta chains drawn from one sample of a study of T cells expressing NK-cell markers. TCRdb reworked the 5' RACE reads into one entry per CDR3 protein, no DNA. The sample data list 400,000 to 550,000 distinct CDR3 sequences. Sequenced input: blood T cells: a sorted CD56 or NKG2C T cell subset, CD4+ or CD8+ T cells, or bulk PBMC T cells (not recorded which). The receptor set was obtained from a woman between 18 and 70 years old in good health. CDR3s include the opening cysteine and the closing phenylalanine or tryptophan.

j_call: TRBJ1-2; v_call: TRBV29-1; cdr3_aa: CSVDGTGGPGYTF
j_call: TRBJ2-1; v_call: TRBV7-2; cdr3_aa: CASSPERVNEQFF
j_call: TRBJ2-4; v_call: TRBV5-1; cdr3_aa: CASPGGLELADLAKNIQYF
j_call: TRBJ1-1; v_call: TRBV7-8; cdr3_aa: CASSLGLVPNTEAFF
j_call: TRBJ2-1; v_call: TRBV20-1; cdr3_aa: CSAKSIGGTDNEQFF
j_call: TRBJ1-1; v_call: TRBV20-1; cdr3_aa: CSARQGTMNTEAFF
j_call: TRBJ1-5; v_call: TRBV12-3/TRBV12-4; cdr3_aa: CASQPRGINQPQHF
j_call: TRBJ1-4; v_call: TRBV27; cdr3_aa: CASAFYGDNEKLFF
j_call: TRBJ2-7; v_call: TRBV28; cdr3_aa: CASRPDFNEQYF
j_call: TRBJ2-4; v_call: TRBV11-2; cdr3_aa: CASSFSAVTSSPLKNIQYF
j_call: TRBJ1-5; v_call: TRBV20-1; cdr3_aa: CSARGRDGNQPQHF
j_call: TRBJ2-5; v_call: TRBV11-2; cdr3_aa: CASSLETSGVGETQYF
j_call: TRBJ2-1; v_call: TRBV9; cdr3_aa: CASSPTETGARGQFF
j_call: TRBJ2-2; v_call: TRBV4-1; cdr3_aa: CASSQRPGTSGTGELFF
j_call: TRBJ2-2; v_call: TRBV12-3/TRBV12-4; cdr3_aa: CASSQSPRNGELFF
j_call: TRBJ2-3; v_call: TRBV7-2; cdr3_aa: CASSLSRGGRDTQYF
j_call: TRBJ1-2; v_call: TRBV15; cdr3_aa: CATSRERGVNYGYTF
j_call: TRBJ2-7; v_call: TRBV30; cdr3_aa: CAWSVQQGPPDF
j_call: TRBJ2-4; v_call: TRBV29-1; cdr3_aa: CSVSTGTHQYF
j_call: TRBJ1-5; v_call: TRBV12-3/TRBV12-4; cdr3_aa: CASSFDGYQPQHF
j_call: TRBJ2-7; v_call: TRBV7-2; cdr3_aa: CASSLYGDAYEQYF
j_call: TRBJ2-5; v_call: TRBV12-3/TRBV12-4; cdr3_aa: CASSLTPGRETQYF
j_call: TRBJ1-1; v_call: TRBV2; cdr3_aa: CASTVAGEGMNTEAFF
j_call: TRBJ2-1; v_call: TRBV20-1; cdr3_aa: CSASRGVAYNEQFF
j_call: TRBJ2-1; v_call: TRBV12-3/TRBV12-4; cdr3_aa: CASSLAGSGVYNEQFF
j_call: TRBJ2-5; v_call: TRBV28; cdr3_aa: CASSLGVAGGNHLQETQYF
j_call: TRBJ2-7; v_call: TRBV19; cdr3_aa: CASSIMASGAYEQYF
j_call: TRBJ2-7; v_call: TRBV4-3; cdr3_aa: CASSPGLAGGWEQYF
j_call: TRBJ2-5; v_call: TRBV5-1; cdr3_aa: CASSPNGQGYETQYF
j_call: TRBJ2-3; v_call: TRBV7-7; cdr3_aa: CASSLATGLEQYF
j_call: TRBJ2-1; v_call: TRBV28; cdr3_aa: CASSPGKGALNEQFF
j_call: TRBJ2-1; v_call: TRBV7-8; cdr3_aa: CASSPRQGPSNEQFF
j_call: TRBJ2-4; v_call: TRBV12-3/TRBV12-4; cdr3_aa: CASTPPVPSKNIQYF
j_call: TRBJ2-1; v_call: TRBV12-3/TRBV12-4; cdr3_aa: CASSSTGGRFF
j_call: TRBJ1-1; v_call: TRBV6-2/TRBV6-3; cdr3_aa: CASSAQGNEAFF
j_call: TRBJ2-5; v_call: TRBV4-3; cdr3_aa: CASSQDGTGRGETQYF
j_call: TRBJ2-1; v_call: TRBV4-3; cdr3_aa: CASSPGGRGHDEQFF
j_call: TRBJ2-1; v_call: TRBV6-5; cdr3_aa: CASSYSGLADYNEQFF
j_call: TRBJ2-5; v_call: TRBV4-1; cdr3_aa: CASSARETQYF
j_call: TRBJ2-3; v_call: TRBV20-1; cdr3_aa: CSARGGVRGPDTQYF
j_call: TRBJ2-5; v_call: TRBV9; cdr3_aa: CASSRDPTGGETQYF
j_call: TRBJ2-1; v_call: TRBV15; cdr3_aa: CATSRGETSSSYNEQFF
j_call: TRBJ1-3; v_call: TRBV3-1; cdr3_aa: CASSQNGQAGNTIYF
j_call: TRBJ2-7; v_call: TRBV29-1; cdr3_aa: CSVVAGDSPYEQYF
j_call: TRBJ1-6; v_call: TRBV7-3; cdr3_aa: CASRRAVLSPLHF
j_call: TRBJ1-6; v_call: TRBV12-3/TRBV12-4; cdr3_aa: CASSLAATGYSPLHF
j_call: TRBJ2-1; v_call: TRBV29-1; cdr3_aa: CSVMRKNNEQFF
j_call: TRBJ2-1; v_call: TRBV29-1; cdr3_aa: CSVGDRGFEQFF
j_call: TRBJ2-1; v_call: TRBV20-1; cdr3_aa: CSASAGGSEQFF
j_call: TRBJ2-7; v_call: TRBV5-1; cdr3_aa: CASSRTGGSPYEQYF
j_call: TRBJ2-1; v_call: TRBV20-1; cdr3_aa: CSATPRDRVYEQFF
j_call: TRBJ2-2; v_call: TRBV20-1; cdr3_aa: CSASGLRTGELFF